These 17 T cell receptor beta chains came from one sample sequenced in a study of T cells in tuberculosis. TCRdb's copy holds only in-frame clones and misses some; the assay was immunoSEQ multiplex PCR. The sample consists of approximately 35,000 clones, about 90% of them appearing once. Time point indicated: new active TB diagnosis, blood taken before or within 7 days of starting treatment. The sample here was PBMCs, taken at tuberculosis diagnosis. The receptor source for this set is an adult with tuberculosis. Some clones in this sample may be carry-over from other donors' samples.

The chain combines TRBV7-9 with TRBJ2-7, with 11 nucleotides matching TRBD1. Germline CDR1 and CDR2: SEHNR and FQNEAQ (reference sequence). V was clipped by 4 bases and J by 4 bases; unmatched bases: 3. The CDR3 has 14 residues. This chain's CDR3 is CASSSRDRGYEQYF. CDR3 DNA: TGTGCCAGCAGCTCCCGGGACAGGGGGTACGAGCAGTACTTC.

The rearrangement uses TRBV2 and TRBJ2-7, with TRBD1 matching 7 bases. The CDR3 is 15 amino acids. The germline gives CDR1 SNHLY, CDR2 FYNNEI. Germline trimming cut 8 bases from V and 6 bases from J; bases unmatched to any gene: 16. DNA for the CDR3: TGTGCCAGCCTGGGCCCCGGGACAGTCTATGGCGAGCAGTACTTC. Its protein is CASLGPGTVYGEQYF.

The rearrangement links TRBV6-1 to TRBJ1-1, with D perhaps TRBD1 (5 bases). V lost 7 bases and J 1 base, leaving 13 bases between the germline ends. Germline CDR1 MNHNS, CDR2 SASEGT. The CDR3 consists of 14 residues. The CDR3 sequence: CASKAGGRNTEAFF. The CDR3 region has the DNA TGTGCCAGCAAGGCGGGGGGTAGGAACACTGAAGCTTTCTTT.

This sequence joins TRBV10-2 and TRBJ1-5; 10 bases map to TRBD1. The V gene end was trimmed by 6 bases and the J gene end by 6 bases; junction bases not matched to a gene: 8. The V gene's germline CDR1 is WSHSY and CDR2 SAAADI. This CDR3 has 15 amino acids. The CDR3 loop reads CASRPTGGEGQPQHF. DNA for the CDR3: TGCGCCAGCAGACCGACAGGGGGCGAGGGTCAGCCCCAGCATTTT.

This rearrangement joins TRBV6-1 to TRBJ1-1; D may be TRBD1 (6 bases). V was shortened by 6 bases and J by 6 bases, with 8 bases between the two germline ends. CDR1 MNHNS and CDR2 SASEGT come from the germline V gene. There are 11 residues in the CDR3. The CDR3 sequence: CASRWTAEAFF. The CDR3 DNA is TGTGCCAGCAGGTGGACAGCTGAAGCTTTCTTT.

Here the CDR3 DNA reads TGTGCCAGCAGTGAAGCGCTTAGGACAGGAGGCTATGGCTACACCTTC. This translates into CASSEALRTGGYGYTF. V and J are TRBV2 and TRBJ1-2, with 7 bases identical to TRBD1. Germline CDR1 SNHLY, CDR2 FYNNEI. CDR3 length: 16 residues. Germline trimming cut 0 bases from V and 4 bases from J; bases unmatched to any gene: 8.

This chain links TRBV2 with TRBJ1-6; unclear D gene. CDR3 length: 14 amino acids. V was shortened by 5 bases and J by 9 bases, with 14 bases between the two germline ends. Germline V lookup: CDR1 SNHLY, CDR2 FYNNEI. In nucleotides, the CDR3 is TGTGCCAGCAGTACCGGGATCTCCGGTTCACCCCTCCACTTT. Translating it yields CASSTGISGSPLHF.

The CDR3 DNA follows: TGTGCCAGCGGCACTAAGGTCATCGGCTCAGATACGCAGTATTTT. It yields the protein CASGTKVIGSDTQYF. The chain employs TRBV6-1 and TRBJ2-3; D is ambiguous. The CDR3 contains 15 residues. The ends were cut back, 8 bases at V and 4 bases at J, with 19 bases in the middle. Germline V lookup: CDR1 MNHNS, CDR2 SASEGT.

The genes are TRBV27 and TRBJ1-2; a possible D gene is TRBD1 (6 bases). This CDR3 has 17 amino acids. Germline CDR1 MNHEY, CDR2 SMNVEV (reference sequence). V lost 6 bases to trimming and J lost 5 bases, with 25 bases between them. The CDR3 DNA reads as TGTGCCAGCAGCCCTGGGGGGGCGCTTAGGTCTCCGTATGGCTACACCTTC. It translates to CASSPGGALRSPYGYTF.

This rearrangement joins TRBV23-1 to TRBJ1-5; TRBD1 aligns across 8 bases. TRBV23-1 is recorded as an ORF, its role being uncertain. The V and J ends lost 0 bases and 1 base, in that order; junction bases with no gene match: 11. There are 19 residues in the CDR3. The CDR3 is CASSQSFLTGDLSNQPQHF. CDR3 DNA: TGCGCCAGCAGTCAATCGTTTTTGACAGGGGATTTAAGCAATCAGCCCCAGCATTTT.

V and J are TRBV6-5 and TRBJ2-1; possible D gene TRBD1, 7 bases. The CDR3 is 14 amino acids. V lost 4 bases and J 3 bases, leaving 10 bases between the germline ends. CDR1 and CDR2 from the germline V gene are MNHEY and SVGAGI. The CDR3 reads CASSFQGGYNEQFF. The CDR3 DNA reads as TGTGCCAGCAGTTTCCAGGGGGGCTACAATGAGCAGTTCTTC.

V usage is TRBV18 and J usage is TRBJ2-1, with D perhaps matching TRBD2 (5 bases). CDR1 and CDR2 (germline): KGHSH, LQKENI. V was trimmed by 5 bases and J by 1 base, leaving 12 bases between them. The CDR3 loop spans 15 amino acids. CDR3 in DNA: TGTGCCAGCTCAGAGGCCCGGGGTTCCTACAATGAGCAGTTCTTC. It codes for CASSEARGSYNEQFF. Variable domain in full (rest from reference TRBV18 and TRBJ2-1): NAGVMQNPRHLVRRRGQEARLRCSPMKGHSHVYWYRQLPEEGLKFMVYLQKENIIDESGMPKERFSAEFPKEGPSILRIQQVVRGDSAAYFCASSEARGSYNEQFFGPGTRLTVL.

In its sample, this clone was seen once. This chain uses TRBV19 with TRBJ2-3, with TRBD1 matching 9 bases. This CDR3 is built from 15 residues. The germline V gene has CDR1 LNHDA and CDR2 SQIVND (reference sequence). Trimming took 3 bases from V and 9 from J; bases not matched to a gene: 10. The CDR3 region is CASSMGTGRTQTQYF. The CDR3 DNA follows: TGTGCCAGTAGTATGGGGACAGGGCGAACCCAAACGCAGTATTTT. The full variable domain, in which reference TRBV19 and TRBJ2-3 provide the parts outside the CDR3, is DGGITQSPKYLFRKEGQNVTLSCEQNLNHDAMYWYRQDPGQGLRLIYYSQIVNDFQKGDIAEGYSVSREKKESFPLTVTSAQKNPTAFYLCASSMGTGRTQTQYFGPGTRLTVL.

The chain combines TRBV6-5 with TRBJ2-3; 9 nucleotides match TRBD1. With 6 bases clipped from V and 4 bases from J, the junction kept 8 bases outside the gene matches. Looked up from germline, CDR1 is MNHEY and CDR2 is SVGAGI. The CDR3 covers 15 residues. CDR3 amino acids: CASRPLQGAADTQYF. The DNA of the CDR3 is TGTGCCAGCAGACCCCTACAGGGGGCCGCAGATACGCAGTATTTT.

This chain links TRBV12-5 with TRBJ1-1, with 9 bases fitting TRBD1. Trimming at V came to 0 bases and at J to 5 bases, leaving 7 bases not matched to a gene. CDR3 length: 16 amino acids. Germline V gene sequence: CDR1 LGHNT, CDR2 FRNRAP. The CDR3 bases are TGTGCTAGTGGTTTGGTACGCGGGACAGGGATAACTGAAGCTTTCTTT. Its translation: CASGLVRGTGITEAFF.

The rearrangement links TRBV15 to TRBJ1-6; D perhaps matches TRBD1 (6 bases). The V gene's germline CDR1 is LNHNV and CDR2 YYDKDF (reference sequence). The CDR3 loop spans 15 amino acids. V was cut by 1 base and J by 6 bases, with 10 bases left in between. CDR3: CATSRGDRFNSPLHF. CDR3 DNA sequence: TGTGCCACCAGCAGAGGCGACAGGTTTAATTCACCCCTCCACTTT.

The rearrangement joins TRBV2 to TRBJ1-2; TRBD1 matches 9 bases. Trimming cost V 5 bases and J 2 bases; bases outside gene matches: 3. The CDR3 is 14 residues long. CDR1 is SNHLY and CDR2 is FYNNEI in the germline V gene. The DNA for the CDR3 is TGTGCCAGCAGTCGGGGACAGGGCAACTATGGCTACACCTTC. It codes for CASSRGQGNYGYTF.